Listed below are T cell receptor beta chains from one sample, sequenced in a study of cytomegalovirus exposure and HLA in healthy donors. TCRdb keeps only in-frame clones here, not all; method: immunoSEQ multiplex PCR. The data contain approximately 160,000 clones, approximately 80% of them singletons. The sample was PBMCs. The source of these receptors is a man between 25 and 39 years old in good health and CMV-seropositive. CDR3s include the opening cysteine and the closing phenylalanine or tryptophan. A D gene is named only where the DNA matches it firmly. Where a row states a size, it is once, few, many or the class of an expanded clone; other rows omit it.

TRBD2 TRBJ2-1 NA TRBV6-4 CASSPLAGRYNEQFF TGTGCCAGCAGTCCGCTAGCGGGACGGTACAATGAGCAGTTCTTC
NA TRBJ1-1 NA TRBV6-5 CASSYSAGKVLGAFF TGTGCCAGCAGTTACTCAGCCGGGAAGGTGCTAGGAGCTTTCTTT
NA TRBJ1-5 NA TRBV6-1 CASRYGNQPQHF TGTGCCAGCAGATATGGCAATCAGCCCCAGCATTTT
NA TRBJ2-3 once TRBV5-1 CASSLGAPDTQYF TGCGCCAGCAGCTTAGGGGCCCCAGATACGCAGTATTTT
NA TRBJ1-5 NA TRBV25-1 CASSEWWGLISNQPQHF TGTGCCAGCAGTGAATGGTGGGGGCTCATTAGCAATCAGCCCCAGCATTTT
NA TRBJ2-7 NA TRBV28 CASSLGGSGTYEQYF TGTGCCAGCAGTTTAGGGGGTAGCGGAACCTACGAGCAGTACTTC
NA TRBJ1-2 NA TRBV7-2 CASSLGGYGYTF TGTGCCAGCAGCTTAGGCGGCTATGGCTACACCTTC
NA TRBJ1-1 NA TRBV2 CASSDVRGKAFF TGTGCCAGCAGTGACGTCAGAGGAAAAGCTTTCTTT
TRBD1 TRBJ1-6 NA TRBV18 CASSPDVVDRVHSPLHF TGTGCCAGCTCACCCGACGTAGTGGACAGGGTACATTCACCCCTCCACTTT
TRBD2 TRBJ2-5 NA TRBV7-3 CASSLGTSWQETQYF TGTGCCAGCAGCTTAGGGACTAGCTGGCAAGAGACCCAGTACTTC
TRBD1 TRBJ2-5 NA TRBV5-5 CASSPIAGTGDETQYF TGTGCCAGCAGCCCCATCGCCGGGACAGGGGATGAGACCCAGTACTTC
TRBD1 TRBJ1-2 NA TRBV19 CASSSYTTGGSGYTF TGTGCCAGTAGTTCATATACAACAGGGGGCTCTGGCTACACCTTC